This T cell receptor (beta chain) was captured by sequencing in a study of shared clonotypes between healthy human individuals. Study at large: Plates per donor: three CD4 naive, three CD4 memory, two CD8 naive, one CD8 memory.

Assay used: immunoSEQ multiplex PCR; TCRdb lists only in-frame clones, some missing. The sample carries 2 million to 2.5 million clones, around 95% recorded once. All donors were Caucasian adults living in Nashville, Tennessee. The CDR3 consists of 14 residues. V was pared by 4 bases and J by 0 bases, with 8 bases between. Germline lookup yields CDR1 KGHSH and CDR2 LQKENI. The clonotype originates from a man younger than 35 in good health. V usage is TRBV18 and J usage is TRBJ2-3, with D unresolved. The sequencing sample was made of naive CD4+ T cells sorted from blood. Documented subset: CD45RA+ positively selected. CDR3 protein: CASSQKASTDTQYF. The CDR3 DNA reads TGTGCCAGCTCACAGAAAGCTAGCACAGATACGCAGTATTTT.